Listed below are T cell receptor beta chains from one sample, sequenced in a study of cytomegalovirus exposure and HLA in healthy donors. Some clones are missing from TCRdb's copy, which holds only in-frame ones; the method was immunoSEQ multiplex PCR. The data contain 76,000 or so clones, roughly 73% of them singletons. Sequencing input: PBMCs. The receptor source for this set is a woman aged 40 to 55 in good health and CMV-seropositive. Both conserved end residues are part of each CDR3.

V	J	CDR3
TRBV28	TRBJ2-3	CASSVAVPDTQYF
TRBV25-1	TRBJ1-2	CASSAVLGGTYGYTF
TRBV5-1	TRBJ2-5	CASSLRGGETQYF
TRBV7-7	TRBJ2-5	CASSLYRASETQYF
TRBV5-4	TRBJ1-1	CASSFDGDTEAFF
TRBV6-6	TRBJ1-1	CASSSETGGSAEAFF
TRBV6-5	TRBJ2-3	CASSYSISGNADTQYF
TRBV9	TRBJ1-1	CASSDTGWGTEAFF
TRBV4-3	TRBJ2-1	CASSQGDNEQFF
TRBV5-8	TRBJ2-5	CASSSGLAGIQETQYF
TRBV5-4	TRBJ2-7	CASSQDRDNYEQYF
TRBV12-5	TRBJ2-3	CASVGGTDTQYF
TRBV6-6	TRBJ2-7	CASSPRGAGIYEQYF
TRBV7-2	TRBJ2-5	CACSEGGGAVETQYF
TRBV7-2	TRBJ1-5	CASSLHRGLQPQHF
TRBV27	TRBJ1-5	CASSLPSIQGDSNQPQHF
TRBV30	TRBJ1-3	CAWGGSRNTIYF
TRBV4-2	TRBJ1-5	CASSPGGLYSNQPQHF
TRBV7-2	TRBJ1-5	CASSLAFPGFERQPQHF
TRBV19	TRBJ1-2	CASLSGFNYGYTF
TRBV28	TRBJ1-1	CASSFRAGDTEAFF
TRBV5-1	TRBJ2-7	CASSLGQGTQRTSYEQYF
TRBV5-1	TRBJ2-2	CASSSTGQGFAGELFF
TRBV27	TRBJ1-5	CASSLLGGAGNQPQHF
TRBV4-3	TRBJ2-7	CASSQGGQGPYEQYF
TRBV28	TRBJ2-1	CASTQPGTAGNEQFF
TRBV19	TRBJ2-2	CASSIGQVNTGELFF
TRBV19	TRBJ1-5	CATYGDNFQPQHF
TRBV6-5	TRBJ2-7	CASRTGDEQYF
TRBV19	TRBJ1-2	CAASARGPGYTF
TRBV6-1	TRBJ2-3	CASSENGFQRGTDTQYF
TRBV7-2	TRBJ1-1	CASILTSGTEAFF
TRBV18	TRBJ1-2	CASSPLGQGYGYTF
TRBV11-2	TRBJ1-1	CASSLERAGRLEAFF
TRBV4-2	TRBJ1-2	CASSQDERQGYGYTF
TRBV7-2	TRBJ1-1	CASSLELARDTEAFF
TRBV7-9	TRBJ2-4	CASSFSGRAYIQYF
TRBV7-7	TRBJ2-2	CASSLLVPSGELFF
TRBV11-2	TRBJ2-2	CASSPLLNTGELFF
TRBV7-9	TRBJ1-2	CASSLYSLDSLAYGYTF
TRBV10-2	TRBJ1-5	CASRGDNLQPQHF
TRBV27	TRBJ2-1	CASNRNNEQFF
TRBV4-1	TRBJ1-1	CASSLGTGWTNTEAFF
TRBV6-5	TRBJ2-7	CASKTGYVYEQYF
TRBV6-5	TRBJ2-3	CASSEVTLDTQYF
TRBV9	TRBJ2-5	CASSVASTSGQETQYF
TRBV10-1	TRBJ1-1	CASSGGQLDTEAFF
TRBV27	TRBJ2-7	CASSEGGFYEQYF
TRBV7-9	TRBJ2-3	CASSRLGSTDTQYF
TRBV7-2	TRBJ1-1	CASKASVGEAFF
TRBV4-3	TRBJ2-3	CASSQVASASTDTQYF
TRBV28	TRBJ1-1	CLSIRNTEAFF
TRBV30	TRBJ1-6	CAWSGGHGNSPLHF
TRBV6-5	TRBJ1-2	CASSYEPRVQRGYTF
TRBV21-1	TRBJ2-7	CASSKDGYRAEWYDEQYF
TRBV4-1	TRBJ1-4	CASSQGTGFGLFF
TRBV6-6	TRBJ1-2	CASSTPRNYGYTF
TRBV5-6	TRBJ1-5	CASSLYGQGAGQPQHF
TRBV7-2	TRBJ1-5	CASSQLWSQPQHF